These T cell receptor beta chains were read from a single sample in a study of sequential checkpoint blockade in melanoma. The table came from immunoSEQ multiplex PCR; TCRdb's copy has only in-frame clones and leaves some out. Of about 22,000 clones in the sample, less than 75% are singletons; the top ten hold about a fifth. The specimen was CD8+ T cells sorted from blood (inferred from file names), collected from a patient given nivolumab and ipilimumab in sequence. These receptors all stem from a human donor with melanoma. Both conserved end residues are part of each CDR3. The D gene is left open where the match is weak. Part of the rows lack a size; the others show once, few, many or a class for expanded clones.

TGCGCCAGCAGTGAGTCGAGATACAATGAGCAGTTCTTC CASSESRYNEQFF TRBV10-1 NA NA TRBJ2-1
TGTGCCAGCAGTGACTCAGGGGGGGCGGCAGATACGCAGTATTTT CASSDSGGAADTQYF TRBV6-4 NA NA TRBJ2-3
TGTGCCAGCAGCGGGAGCGGGGGCCAAGAGACCCAGTACTTC CASSGSGGQETQYF TRBV9 TRBD2 NA TRBJ2-5
TGTGCCAGCAGCCCCGGGATTTACCAAGAGACCCAGTACTTC CASSPGIYQETQYF TRBV9 NA NA TRBJ2-5
TGTGCCACCAGCAGACGGGACTACTATGGCTACACCTTC CATSRRDYYGYTF TRBV15 NA NA TRBJ1-2
TGTGCCAGCAGCTTATCGGGAAACACTGAAGCTTTCTTT CASSLSGNTEAFF TRBV13 NA once TRBJ1-1
TGTGCCAGCAGTTACGCGTTTGGGGGGGCCTACAATGAGCAGTTCTTC CASSYAFGGAYNEQFF TRBV6-6 TRBD2 NA TRBJ2-1
TGTGCCAGCACGCAAGGACAGACAGCTTTCTTT CASTQGQTAFF TRBV6-5 NA NA TRBJ1-1
TGTGCCAGCAGCTTGGGGGACAGTATCCATGGCTACACCTTC CASSLGDSIHGYTF TRBV5-3 TRBD1 few TRBJ1-2
TGCGCCAGCAGCCTAAATCGGGGGGCTGACTACGAGCAGTACTTC CASSLNRGADYEQYF TRBV4-1 NA NA TRBJ2-7
TGTGCCAGCAGCCTCCCTTGGGCAGAAACTTATGGCTACACCTTC CASSLPWAETYGYTF TRBV4-2 NA NA TRBJ1-2
TGTGCCAGCAGCTCCCGACAGGGTAACAATCAGCCCCAGCATTTT CASSSRQGNNQPQHF TRBV7-9 TRBD1 few TRBJ1-5
TGTGCCAGCAGCTTAGGTGACAGTGAGCAGTTCTTC CASSLGDSEQFF TRBV11-3 NA NA TRBJ2-1
TGTGCCAGCAGAAAGGGACAGGAACAAGAGACCCAGTACTTC CASRKGQEQETQYF TRBV28 TRBD1 NA TRBJ2-5
TGTGCCAGCAGTTGGACAGCCGGAAACACCATATATTTT CASSWTAGNTIYF TRBV28 NA NA TRBJ1-3
TGTGCCAGCAGTGGACAGTTCCTGGGGCCGTACACTGAAGCTTTCTTT CASSGQFLGPYTEAFF TRBV2 NA NA TRBJ1-1
TGTGCCATCAGTGAGCCGACAGAAGCCAAAAACATTCAGTACTTC CAISEPTEAKNIQYF TRBV10-3 NA NA TRBJ2-4
TGTGCCAGCAGGGGACAGGGGGGCACAGATACGCAGTATTTT CASRGQGGTDTQYF TRBV9 TRBD1 NA TRBJ2-3